The 7 T cell receptor beta chains given below trace back to one sample, sequenced in a study of molecular identifiers for immune sequencing clone quantification. TCRdb analysed the PCR reads with MiXCR anew, one entry per CDR3 protein. The table has approximately 320,000 distinct CDR3 sequences, about 23% seen once. The sample was naive CD8+ T cells from blood, with Jurkat cell RNA spiked in. Subset indicated: FACS-sorted CD8+CD4-CCR7+CD45RA+ naive T cells. Receptors were obtained from a human donor in good health. Some libraries in this study had Jurkat cell RNA spiked in.

This clonotype was picked up many times. The gene calls are TRBV6-2 or TRBV6-3 and TRBJ2-5; D not resolved. V lost 6 bases and J 3 bases, leaving 11 bases between the germline ends. This CDR3 has 13 residues. CDR1 and CDR2 (germline): MNHEY, SVGEGT. The CDR3 DNA is TGTGCCAGCAGCCATTGGGAAGAAGAGACCCAGTACTTC. It codes for CASSHWEEETQYF.

In its sample, this clonotype was seen a few times. The chain joins TRBV11-2 to TRBJ2-3; a possible D gene is TRBD2 (5 bases). CDR1 is SGHAT, CDR2 FQNNGV, per germline. The CDR3 has 14 residues. The V end was cut by 4 bases, the J end by 3 bases, with 11 bases between. CDR3 DNA: TGTGCCAGCAGCTCTAGCCGCGGGACAGATACGCAGTATTTT. Encoded protein: CASSSSRGTDTQYF.

The gene calls are TRBV11-2 and TRBJ2-5; 7 bases line up with TRBD1. In germline, CDR1 is SGHAT, CDR2 FQNNGV. The CDR3 spans 14 residues. After removal of 2 bases from V and 3 bases from J, the junction contained 3 bases not matched to a gene. CDR3 amino acids: CASSLLGGKETQYF. As DNA, the CDR3 is TGTGCCAGCAGCTTATTAGGGGGCAAAGAGACCCAGTACTTC.

A note on this clonotype: A clone one base away is much larger, so this may be a read error. The chain employs TRBV4-1 and TRBJ1-5, with 8 bases lining up with TRBD1. This CDR3 region has 16 residues. The germline V gene has CDR1 MGHRA and CDR2 YSYEKL. The CDR3, as DNA: TGCGCCAGCAGCCGATCAACAGGGGGAGGATATCAGCCCCAGCGTTTT. Its translation is CASSRSTGGGYQPQRF.

This clonotype was observed a handful of times. The chain couples TRBV7-9 to TRBJ1-3, with 9 bases aligning to TRBD1. V lost 5 bases and J lost 8; bases outside the gene matches: 7. The CDR3 is made up of 14 amino acids. The germline V gene has CDR1 SEHNR and CDR2 FQNEAQ (reference sequence). CDR3 sequence: CASSVPGQGDTIYF. The CDR3 DNA sequence: TGTGCCAGCAGCGTACCGGGACAGGGAGACACCATATATTTT.

CDR3 residues: CASSEWSWDSPLHF. The CDR3 DNA is TGTGCCAGCAGTGAGTGGTCTTGGGATTCACCCCTCCACTTT. The gene calls are TRBV25-1 and TRBJ1-6; no definite D call. This CDR3 spans 14 amino acids. Germline V gene data show CDR1 as MGHDK and CDR2 as SYGVNS. V lost 3 bases, J lost 8 bases, and 11 bases lay in between.

This clonotype was recorded a few times. The chain combines TRBV12-3 or TRBV12-4 with TRBJ1-6, with D possibly being TRBD1 (5 bases). The CDR3 totals 15 residues. V lost 3 bases and J lost 9, with 15 bases in between. The CDR3, as DNA: TGTGCCAGCAGTTTGGGAGGGGCAGGCGGTTCACCCCTCCACTTT. Translation: CASSLGGAGGSPLHF.